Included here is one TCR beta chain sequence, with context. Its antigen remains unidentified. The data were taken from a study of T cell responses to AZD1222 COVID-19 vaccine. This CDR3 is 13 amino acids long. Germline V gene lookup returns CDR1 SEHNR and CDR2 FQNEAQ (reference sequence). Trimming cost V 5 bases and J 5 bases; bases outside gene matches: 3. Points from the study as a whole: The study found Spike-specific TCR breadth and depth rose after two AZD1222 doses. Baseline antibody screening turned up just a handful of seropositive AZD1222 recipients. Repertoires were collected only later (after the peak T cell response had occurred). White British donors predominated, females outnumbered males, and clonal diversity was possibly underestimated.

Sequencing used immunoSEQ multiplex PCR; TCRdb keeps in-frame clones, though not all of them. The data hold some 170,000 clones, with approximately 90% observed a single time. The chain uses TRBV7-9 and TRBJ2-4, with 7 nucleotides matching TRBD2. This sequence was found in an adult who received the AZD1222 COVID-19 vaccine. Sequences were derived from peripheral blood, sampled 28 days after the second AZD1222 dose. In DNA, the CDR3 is TGTGCCAGCAGCCGCGGGAGCGAAAACATTCAGTACTTC. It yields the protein CASSRGSENIQYF.